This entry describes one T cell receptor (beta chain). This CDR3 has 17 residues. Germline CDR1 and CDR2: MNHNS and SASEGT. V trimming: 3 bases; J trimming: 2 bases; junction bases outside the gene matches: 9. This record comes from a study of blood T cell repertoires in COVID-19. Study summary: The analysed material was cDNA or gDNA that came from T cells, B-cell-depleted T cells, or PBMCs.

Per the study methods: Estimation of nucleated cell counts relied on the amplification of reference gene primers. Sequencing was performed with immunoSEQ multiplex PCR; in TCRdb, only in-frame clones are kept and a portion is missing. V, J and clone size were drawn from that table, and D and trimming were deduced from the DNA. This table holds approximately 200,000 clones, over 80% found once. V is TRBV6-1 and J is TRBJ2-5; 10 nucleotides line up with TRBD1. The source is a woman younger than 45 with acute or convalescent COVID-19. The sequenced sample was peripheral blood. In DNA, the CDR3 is TGTGCCAGCAGTGACGCCAGGACAGGGGGGGAGCAAGAGACCCAGTACTTC. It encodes CASSDARTGGEQETQYF.